The 13 T cell receptor beta chains in this list originate from one sample, sequenced in a study of blood T cell repertoires in COVID-19. The data were produced by immunoSEQ multiplex PCR, yet TCRdb's version contains in-frame clones alone and is incomplete. The sample yields some 170,000 clones, around four fifths seen once. Sequences were obtained from peripheral blood. These receptors were taken from a woman older than 75 with acute or convalescent COVID-19.

The V call is TRBV2, the J call TRBJ1-6; 9 bases are shared with TRBD1. Trimming took 5 bases from V and 7 from J; bases not matched to a gene: 3. Germline V CDR1 and CDR2: SNHLY, FYNNEI. The CDR3 runs to 14 residues. CDR3 in amino acids: CASSRGQGNSPLHF. In DNA form, the CDR3 reads TGTGCCAGCAGTCGAGGACAGGGGAATTCACCCCTCCACTTT.

The sample holds one count of this clone. The V call is TRBV27, the J call TRBJ1-1; 11 bases line up with TRBD1. This CDR3 spans 17 amino acids. The germline CDR1 and CDR2 sequences are MNHEY and SMNVEV (reference sequence). The J segment lost 0 bases and the V segment lost 7 bases, leaving 10 bases of the junction unmatched. CDR3 in DNA: TGTGCCAGCACCCGGACAGGGGGCCACGTTGTGAACACTGAAGCTTTCTTT. Translation: CASTRTGGHVVNTEAFF.

The V and J genes are TRBV15 and TRBJ1-6; 7 nucleotides match TRBD1. The CDR3 runs 16 residues. CDR1 is LNHNV and CDR2 is YYDKDF in the germline V gene (reference sequence). V dropped 0 bases and J dropped 11; count of bases not matched to a gene: 10. CDR3 sequence reads: CATSRDGQAPRTPLHF. CDR3 DNA: TGTGCCACCAGCAGAGATGGACAGGCCCCTAGGACACCCCTCCACTTT.

The chain links TRBV19 to TRBJ2-1; a weak D match, TRBD2 (7 bases). The germline V gene encodes CDR1 LNHDA and CDR2 SQIVND (reference sequence). This CDR3 has 15 residues. V was pared by 1 base and J by 5 bases, with 12 bases between. The CDR3 DNA follows: TGTGCCAGTAGTATAGGAGGGGGGGCTCACAATGAGCAGTTCTTC. Translated: CASSIGGGAHNEQFF.

This sequence joins TRBV24-1 and TRBJ2-3, with TRBD2 matching 14 bases. CDR1 is KGHDR, CDR2 SFDVKD, per germline. The CDR3 is 17 residues long. The J segment lost 5 bases and the V segment lost 3 bases, leaving 6 bases of the junction unmatched. CDR3 sequence: CATSDTGTSGGIDTQYF. Written as DNA, the CDR3 is TGTGCCACCAGTGATACCGGGACTAGCGGGGGTATAGATACGCAGTATTTT.

The rearrangement uses TRBV9 and TRBJ1-4; 7 nucleotides line up with TRBD1. Germline CDR1 reads SGDLS; CDR2 reads YYNGEE. The CDR3 has 14 amino acids. Unmatched junction bases numbered 3, after V lost 4 bases and J lost 3 bases. CDR3 DNA sequence: TGTGCCAGCAGCCCAGACAGGGCTAATGAAAAACTGTTTTTT. Amino acids: CASSPDRANEKLFF.

The chain carries TRBV4-2 and TRBJ2-7, with 12 positions matching TRBD2. This CDR3 region has 17 residues. Germline CDR1 is LGHNA and CDR2 is YNFKEQ. Trimming took 1 base from V and 2 from J; bases not matched to a gene: 6. This CDR3 is CASSQGTSGNAAYEQYF. The CDR3 nucleotides are TGTGCCAGCAGCCAAGGGACTAGCGGGAATGCGGCCTACGAGCAGTACTTC.

J is TRBJ1-4 and V is TRBV19, with D possibly TRBD1 on 6 matching bases. Germline values: CDR1 LNHDA, CDR2 SQIVND (reference sequence). This CDR3 has 15 residues. Trimming cost V 6 bases and J 10 bases, with 21 bases left between them. The CDR3 DNA follows: TGTGCCAGTAGCGAACCGGGACACCAAAAGGGAAAACTGTTTTTT. Protein product: CASSEPGHQKGKLFF.

V is TRBV19 and J is TRBJ1-2; 10 bases align to TRBD1. The CDR3 is 13 amino acids. The junction had 5 bases not matched to a gene; V was cut back by 5 bases and J by 8 bases. Per germline, CDR1 LNHDA and CDR2 SQIVND (reference sequence). The CDR3 reads CASSDRGPSGYTF. CDR3 DNA sequence: TGTGCCAGTAGTGACAGGGGGCCGTCGGGCTACACCTTC.

For this clone: The junction departs from germline at one end; a sequencing error may be responsible. V gene TRBV10-2 combines with J gene TRBJ2-1, with TRBD2 matching 7 bases. The CDR3 covers 15 residues. Germline CDR1 and CDR2: WSHSY and SAAADI. The CDR3 sequence is CAGSGLVSSYNEQFF. The CDR3 DNA reads as TGCGCCGGCAGTGGACTAGTGAGCTCCTACAATGAGCAGTTCTTC.

The genes are TRBV3-1 (or the pseudogene TRBV3-2) and TRBJ2-7, with 13 bases identical to TRBD2. CDR1 LGHDT and CDR2 YNNKEL come from the germline V gene (reference sequence). This CDR3 has 17 residues. J gave up 0 bases and V 3 bases, and 5 bases lay outside the gene matches. The CDR3 DNA reads TGTGCCAGCAGCCACCGCTGGACTAGCGGGAGCTCCTACGAGCAGTACTTC. Translating gives CASSHRWTSGSSYEQYF.

This clone came up once. This sequence joins TRBV9 and TRBJ2-7, with D possibly matching TRBD2 (6 bases). V was cut by 0 bases and J by 0 bases, with 13 bases left in between. The CDR3 covers 16 residues. Germline assignment: CDR1 SGDLS and CDR2 YYNGEE. The CDR3 DNA sequence: TGTGCCAGCAGCGTAGTGGGCGGGGCGAACTCCTACGAGCAGTACTTC. Protein sequence: CASSVVGGANSYEQYF.

The chain links TRBV19 to TRBJ2-1; D gene ambiguous. Trimming pared 2 bases from V and 6 bases from J, leaving 11 bases between. The CDR3 is 14 amino acids. From germline, CDR1 is LNHDA and CDR2 SQIVND (reference sequence). CDR3 region: CASSISLVSNEQFF. The CDR3 nucleotides are TGTGCCAGTAGTATAAGCCTTGTTAGCAATGAGCAGTTCTTC.